These 22 T cell receptor beta chains were all obtained from the same sample, sequenced in a study of neurological immune-mediated disorders. TCRdb re-derived calls from the 5' RACE reads in MiXCR, one entry per CDR3 protein. Of about 66,000 distinct CDR3 sequences in the sample, 3.5% to 5% are singletons; the top ten hold 6.9%. Material: PBMCs. The source of these receptors is a man in his thirties or forties with multiple sclerosis.

The sample holds many counts of this clonotype. The gene calls are TRBV7-3 and TRBJ2-3; 7 nucleotides match TRBD2. Losses at the gene ends were 2 bases for V and 3 bases for J; bases not matched to a gene: 5. This CDR3 has 15 residues. Germline V gene sequence: CDR1 SGHTA, CDR2 FQGTGA. CDR3 nucleotide sequence: TGTGCCAGCAGCTTATATGGGCGGGGGACAGATACGCAGTATTTT. Amino acid sequence: CASSLYGRGTDTQYF. The whole variable domain, remainder taken from reference TRBV7-3 and TRBJ2-3, is GAGVSQTPSNKVTEKGKYVELRCDPISGHTALYWYRQSLGQGPEFLIYFQGTGAADDSGLPNDRFFAVRPEGSVSTLKIQRTERGDSAVYLCASSLYGRGTDTQYFGPGTRLTVL.

This clonotype was seen more than once but under ten times. This chain uses TRBV5-1 with TRBJ1-1, with D unresolved. CDR3 length equals 15 residues. V dropped 0 bases and J dropped 0 bases, with 9 bases sitting between them. CDR1 SGHRS and CDR2 YFSETQ come from the germline V gene. This chain's CDR3 is CASSLDGSVNTEAFF. The CDR3 DNA is TGCGCCAGCAGCTTGGACGGCTCTGTGAACACTGAAGCTTTCTTT.

This clonotype was recorded many times. V gene TRBV4-1 combines with J gene TRBJ1-5, with 7 bases fitting TRBD1. CDR1 and CDR2 from the germline V gene are MGHRA and YSYEKL. The CDR3 spans 17 residues. The junction had 9 bases not matched to a gene; V was cut back by 4 bases and J by 0 bases. CDR3 sequence (DNA): TGCGCCAGCAGCCTGCGAGGGGGCCCTCTTAGCAATCAGCCCCAGCATTTT. Protein: CASSLRGGPLSNQPQHF.

In this sample, this clonotype turned up many times. The rearrangement joins TRBV5-1 to TRBJ1-4; TRBD1 agrees at 8 bases. Looked up from germline, CDR1 is SGHRS and CDR2 is YFSETQ. V dropped 4 bases and J dropped 8; count of bases not matched to a gene: 10. The CDR3 spans 15 residues. As DNA, the CDR3 is TGCGCCAGCAGCGGCCGGGGACAGGAAGGGGAAAAACTGTTTTTT. This gives the protein CASSGRGQEGEKLFF. The full variable domain, rest sourced from reference TRBV5-1 and TRBJ1-4, is KAGVTQTPRYLIKTRGQQVTLSCSPISGHRSVSWYQQTPGQGLQFLFEYFSETQRNKGNFPGRFSGRQFSNSRSEMNVSTLELGDSALYLCASSGRGQEGEKLFFGSGTQLSVL.

In its sample, this clonotype was seen many times. This rearrangement joins TRBV20-1 to TRBJ1-4; D remains unclear. There are 14 residues in the CDR3. CDR1 is DFQATT and CDR2 is SNEGSKA in the germline V gene (reference sequence). Trimming left V 0 bases short and J 7 bases short, with 12 bases between. The CDR3 nucleotides read TGCAGTGCTAGAGATGGAACAGTCGGTGAAAAACTGTTTTTT. This sequence encodes CSARDGTVGEKLFF.

Ten or more counts support this clonotype. One end of the junction does not line up with germline, which may come from a read error. The V call is TRBV5-1, the J call TRBJ1-6; 9 bases agree with TRBD1. This CDR3 has 18 residues. Germline lookup yields CDR1 SGHRS and CDR2 YFSETQ. CDR3 region: CASSSGTGQFSYNSPLNF. The CDR3 region has the DNA TGCGCCAGCAGCTCCGGGACAGGGCAATTCTCCTATAATTCACCCCTCAACTTT.

J is TRBJ1-1 and V is TRBV11-2, with 9 nucleotides matching TRBD1. Germline V gene sequence: CDR1 SGHAT, CDR2 FQNNGV. V shed 5 bases, J shed 5 bases, and the junction held 3 bases outside the gene matches. CDR3 size: 13 residues. CDR3 nucleotide sequence: TGTGCCAGCAGCCCCGACAGGGGGACTGAAGCTTTCTTT. It specifies CASSPDRGTEAFF.

This clonotype was counted many times. The chain is built from TRBV7-9 and TRBJ1-1, with D possibly matching TRBD1 (5 bases). Trimming left V 5 bases short and J 0 bases short, with 13 bases between. The length of the CDR3 is 15 residues. CDR1 SEHNR and CDR2 FQNEAQ come from the germline V gene (reference sequence). The CDR3 DNA reads as TGTGCCAGCAGCCCAGGGAGCAGCATGAACACTGAAGCTTTCTTT. Amino acids: CASSPGSSMNTEAFF.

This clonotype was counted between two and nine times. V and J are TRBV5-1 and TRBJ2-5; the D gene is possibly TRBD2 (5 bases). This CDR3 has 15 residues. V dropped 4 bases and J dropped 3 bases, with 16 bases sitting between them. Germline assignment: CDR1 SGHRS and CDR2 YFSETQ. CDR3 sequence reads: CASSPLARKEETQYF. In nucleotides, the CDR3 is TGCGCCAGCAGCCCGCTAGCCCGGAAGGAAGAGACCCAGTACTTC. The full variable domain, rest sourced from reference TRBV5-1 and TRBJ2-5, is KAGVTQTPRYLIKTRGQQVTLSCSPISGHRSVSWYQQTPGQGLQFLFEYFSETQRNKGNFPGRFSGRQFSNSRSEMNVSTLELGDSALYLCASSPLARKEETQYFGPGTRLLVL.

This clonotype turned up a few times. The chain is built from TRBV5-1 and TRBJ2-3, with 7 positions matching TRBD1. Germline CDR1 SGHRS, CDR2 YFSETQ. The CDR3 runs to 14 residues. The J segment lost 4 bases and the V segment lost 5 bases, leaving 7 bases of the junction unmatched. The CDR3: CASRSTGSADTQYF. The CDR3 coding sequence is TGCGCCAGCAGGTCGACAGGGAGCGCAGATACGCAGTATTTT.

In its sample, this clonotype was seen many times. The rearrangement uses TRBV5-1 and TRBJ1-2; D possibly corresponds to TRBD1 (6 bases). The germline V and J ends were trimmed by 2 bases and 3 bases, with 11 bases remaining between them. The CDR3 is 14 residues long. Germline assignment: CDR1 SGHRS and CDR2 YFSETQ. CDR3 amino acids: CASSLGGFDYGYTF. For the CDR3, the DNA is TGCGCCAGCAGCTTAGGGGGATTTGACTATGGCTACACCTTC.

This clonotype has ten or more counts. The chain uses TRBV20-1 and TRBJ2-2, with 8 positions matching TRBD1. The CDR3 runs 16 residues. Germline assignment: CDR1 DFQATT and CDR2 SNEGSKA (reference sequence). J lost 1 base, V lost 0 bases, and 4 bases had no gene match. The CDR3 protein is CSARDSGTGNTGELFF. The DNA for the CDR3 is TGCAGTGCTAGAGATTCCGGGACAGGGAACACCGGGGAGCTGTTTTTT.

In this sample, this clonotype turned up many times. The V call is TRBV12-3 or TRBV12-4, the J call TRBJ2-2, with D maybe TRBD1 (5 bases). This CDR3 is 16 amino acids long. V lost 2 bases and J 4 bases, leaving 14 bases between the germline ends. The CDR3 region has the DNA TGTGCCAGCAGTTTAAGAAAGGGGCCGGTCACCGGGGAGCTGTTTTTT. Protein product: CASSLRKGPVTGELFF.

Turning to this clonotype: An end of the junction differs from the germline gene, which may be a read error. The chain links TRBV5-1 to TRBJ1-5; possibly TRBD1 for D (5 bases). This CDR3 has 14 amino acids. The V gene's germline CDR1 is SGHRS and CDR2 YFSETQ. CDR3 nucleotides: TGCGCCAGCAGCTTGGGGAGGGGAAATCAGCCCCAGAATTTT. It translates to CASSLGRGNQPQNF. Supplemented by reference TRBV5-1 and TRBJ1-5, the full variable domain reads KAGVTQTPRYLIKTRGQQVTLSCSPISGHRSVSWYQQTPGQGLQFLFEYFSETQRNKGNFPGRFSGRQFSNSRSEMNVSTLELGDSALYLCASSLGRGNQPQNFGDGTRLSIL.

This clonotype came up a few times. The junction shows a germline mismatch at one end, possibly a read error. The chain combines TRBV20-1 with TRBJ1-5; possibly TRBD1 for D (5 bases). The CDR3 sequence is 13 residues long. Looked up from germline, CDR1 is DFQATT and CDR2 is SNEGSKA (reference sequence). The CDR3 coding sequence is TGCAGTGCCCAAGGCAGGGACCGGCAGCCCCAGAATTTT. Its translation: CSAQGRDRQPQNF.

The genes are TRBV20-1 and TRBJ2-7, with D possibly TRBD2 on 5 matching bases. The CDR3 runs to 16 residues. V lost 0 bases, J lost 11 bases, and 26 bases lay in between. The V gene's germline CDR1 is DFQATT and CDR2 SNEGSKA (reference sequence). CDR3 amino acids: CSARDSKVNRRAGKYF. CDR3 nucleotide sequence: TGCAGTGCTAGAGATTCGAAGGTTAATCGGCGGGCAGGAAAGTACTTC.

The sample holds many counts of this clonotype. This sequence joins TRBV2 and TRBJ2-1, with D maybe TRBD1 (5 bases). Germline-derived CDR1 and CDR2 are SNHLY and FYNNEI. The CDR3 extends over 13 amino acids. The V end lost 10 bases, the J end lost 4 bases, and 14 bases lay between the germline ends. CDR3 loop: CAISETAYNEQFF. CDR3 nucleotide sequence: TGTGCCATCTCGGAGACAGCATACAATGAGCAGTTCTTC.

This clonotype was seen ten or more times. DNA for the CDR3: TGTGCCAGCAGTTACGTCAGGACAGACGAAGCTTTCTTT. The encoded protein is CASSYVRTDEAFF. The chain uses TRBV6-2 or TRBV6-3 and TRBJ1-1, with D perhaps TRBD1 (6 bases). Germline CDR1 is MNHEY and CDR2 is SVGEGT. This CDR3 region has 13 residues. V was trimmed by 2 bases and J by 8 bases, leaving 12 bases between them.

The CDR3 DNA is TGCGCCAGCAGCTTAGAAGGAGGTCGACACTGGAACTATGGCTACACCTTC. Encoded protein: CASSLEGGRHWNYGYTF. The rearrangement joins TRBV5-1 to TRBJ1-2; D is ambiguous. Trimming took 2 bases from V and 2 from J, leaving 19 bases between them. Per germline, CDR1 SGHRS and CDR2 YFSETQ. The CDR3 runs to 17 residues.

In this sample, this clonotype turned up many times. The gene calls are TRBV7-9 and TRBJ2-5; D remains unclear. The V end was cut by 1 base, the J end by 7 bases, with 16 bases between. CDR3 length: 15 amino acids. The V gene's germline CDR1 is SEHNR and CDR2 FQNEAQ (reference sequence). CDR3 protein: CASSLDDGLRGTQYF. CDR3 nucleotide sequence: TGTGCCAGCAGCTTAGACGACGGGCTTCGTGGGACCCAGTACTTC.

This clonotype was detected ten times or more. The DNA of the CDR3 is TGCAGTGCTAGAGATCGAGGGCTTCCGGGACAGGGGATCAATCAGCCCCAGCATTTT. The encoded protein is CSARDRGLPGQGINQPQHF. The chain uses TRBV20-1 and TRBJ1-5; the match to TRBD1 covers 10 bases. The V gene end was trimmed by 0 bases and the J gene end by 3 bases; junction bases not matched to a gene: 14. The CDR3 sequence is 19 residues long. CDR1 and CDR2 from the germline V gene are DFQATT and SNEGSKA (reference sequence).

This clonotype was recorded at least ten times. The chain links TRBV5-8 to TRBJ2-7; tentatively, D is TRBD2 (7 bases). The CDR3 loop spans 15 amino acids. V was cut by 4 bases and J by 0 bases, with 14 bases left in between. Germline V gene data show CDR1 as SGHTS and CDR2 as YDEGEE. The CDR3 DNA follows: TGTGCCAGCAGCCCGGGGAGGGGGAGCTCCTACGAGCAGTACTTC. Its protein product is CASSPGRGSSYEQYF.